This T cell receptor beta chain was recovered during a study of post-analysis software for immune sequencing data. Germline loops: CDR1 WNHNN, CDR2 SYGVQD (reference sequence). This CDR3 is built from 13 residues. General study results and limits: Controls' normalized Chao1 diversity significantly exceeded that of multiple sclerosis patients. With F measure, samples from one preparation batch clustered together strongly. Included in a set of four or five TRBV segments more frequent in patients than controls were TRBV5-6, TRBV5-1 and TRBV20-1.

Points on this clonotype: Its antigen is as yet unknown.

TCR beta cDNA libraries included unique molecular identifiers. T cells numbering about 0.95 to 10 million yielded 450,000 to 500,000 cDNA molecules. TCRdb independently ran MiXCR on the PCR reads; one entry per CDR3 protein. Of hundreds of thousands of distinct CDR3 sequences listed, 25% to 30% are singletons. This clonotype originated in a girl aged 5-17 years with multiple sclerosis. The chain joins TRBV10-1 to TRBJ2-5, with 7 positions matching TRBD1. The J call may be incorrect, as the DNA end agrees better with TRBJ2-7. Sequences were obtained from blood. The CDR3 DNA follows: TGCGCCAGCAGTTTGACAGGGCGGGCCGAGCAGTACTTC. Protein: CASSLTGRAEQYF.